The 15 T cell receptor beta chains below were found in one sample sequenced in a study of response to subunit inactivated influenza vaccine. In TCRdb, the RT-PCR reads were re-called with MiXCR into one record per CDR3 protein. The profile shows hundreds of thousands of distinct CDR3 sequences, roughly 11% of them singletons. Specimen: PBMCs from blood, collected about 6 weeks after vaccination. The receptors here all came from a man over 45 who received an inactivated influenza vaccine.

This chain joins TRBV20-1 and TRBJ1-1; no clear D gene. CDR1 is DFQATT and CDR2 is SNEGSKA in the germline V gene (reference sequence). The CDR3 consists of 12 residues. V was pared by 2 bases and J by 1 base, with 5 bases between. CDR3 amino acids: CSARPPNTEAFF. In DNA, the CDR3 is TGCAGTGCTAGACCCCCGAACACTGAAGCTTTCTTT.

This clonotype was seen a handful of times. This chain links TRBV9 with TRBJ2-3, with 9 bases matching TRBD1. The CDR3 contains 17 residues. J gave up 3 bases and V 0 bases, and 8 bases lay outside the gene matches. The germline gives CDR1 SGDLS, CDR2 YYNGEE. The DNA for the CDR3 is TGTGCCAGCAGCGTAGCCCGGGACAGGGACGAAACAGATACGCAGTATTTT. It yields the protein CASSVARDRDETDTQYF.

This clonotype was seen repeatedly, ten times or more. The CDR3 spells CASSLAGTSNTQYF. The CDR3 DNA follows: TGCGCCAGCAGCTTGGCAGGGACTAGCAATACGCAGTATTTT. This rearrangement joins TRBV5-1 to TRBJ2-3, with 9 positions matching TRBD2. Germline CDR1 reads SGHRS; CDR2 reads YFSETQ. Trimming at V came to 0 bases and at J to 7 bases, leaving 3 bases not matched to a gene. The CDR3 is 14 residues long.

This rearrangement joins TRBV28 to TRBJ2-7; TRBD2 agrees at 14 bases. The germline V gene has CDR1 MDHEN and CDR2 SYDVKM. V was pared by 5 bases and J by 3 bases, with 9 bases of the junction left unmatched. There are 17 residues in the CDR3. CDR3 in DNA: TGTGCCAGCAGTACACGGACTAGCGGGGGGAGAAGCTACGAGCAGTACTTC. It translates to CASSTRTSGGRSYEQYF.

The CDR3 reads CASSMTDRWNEQFF. CDR3 sequence (DNA): TGTGCCAGTAGTATGACGGACAGGTGGAATGAGCAGTTCTTC. The chain carries TRBV19 and TRBJ2-1, with 7 bases matching TRBD1. Unmatched junction bases numbered 6, after V lost 3 bases and J lost 7 bases. The CDR3 totals 14 residues. Germline lookup yields CDR1 LNHDA and CDR2 SQIVND (reference sequence).

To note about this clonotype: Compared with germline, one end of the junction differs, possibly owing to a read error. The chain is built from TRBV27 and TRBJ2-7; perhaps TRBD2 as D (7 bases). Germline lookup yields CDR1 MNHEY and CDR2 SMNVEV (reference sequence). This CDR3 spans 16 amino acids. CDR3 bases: TGTGCCAGCTCCTTTAACCCCCGGGGGGCTTCCTACGAGAAGTACTTC. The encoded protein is CASSFNPRGASYEKYF.

The DNA for the CDR3 is TGCAGTGCTAGAGAGTACTACAATGAGCAGTTCTTC. Protein product: CSAREYYNEQFF. The rearrangement uses TRBV20-1 and TRBJ2-1; no clear D. Germline lookup yields CDR1 DFQATT and CDR2 SNEGSKA (reference sequence). V was cut by 0 bases and J by 3 bases, with 3 bases left in between. The CDR3 is 12 amino acids.

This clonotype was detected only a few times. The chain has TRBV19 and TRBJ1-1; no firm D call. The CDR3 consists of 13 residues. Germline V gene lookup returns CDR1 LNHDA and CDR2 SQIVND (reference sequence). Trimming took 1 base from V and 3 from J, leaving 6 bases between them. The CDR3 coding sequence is TGTGCCAGTAGTATAGCGAGGGACACTGAAGCTTTCTTT. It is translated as CASSIARDTEAFF.

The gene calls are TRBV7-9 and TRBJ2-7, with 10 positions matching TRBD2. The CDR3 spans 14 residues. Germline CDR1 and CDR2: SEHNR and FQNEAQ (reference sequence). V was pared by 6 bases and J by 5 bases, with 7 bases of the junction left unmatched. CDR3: CASSPGLASNEQYF. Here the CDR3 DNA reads TGTGCCAGCAGTCCGGGACTAGCGTCCAACGAGCAGTACTTC.

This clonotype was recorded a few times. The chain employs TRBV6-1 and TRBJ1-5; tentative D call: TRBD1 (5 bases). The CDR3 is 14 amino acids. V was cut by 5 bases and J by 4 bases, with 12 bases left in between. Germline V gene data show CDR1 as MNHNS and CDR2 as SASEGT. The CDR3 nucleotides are TGTGCCAGCAGTCCCATAGACAGAAATCAGCCCCAGCATTTT. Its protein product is CASSPIDRNQPQHF.

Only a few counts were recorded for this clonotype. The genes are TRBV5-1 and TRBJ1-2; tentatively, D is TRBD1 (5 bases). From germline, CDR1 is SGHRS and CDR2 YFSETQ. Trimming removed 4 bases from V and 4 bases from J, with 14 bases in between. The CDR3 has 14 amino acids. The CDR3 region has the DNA TGCGCCAGCAGCCCTGGTGGAGGGGTCTATGGCTACACCTTC. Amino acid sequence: CASSPGGGVYGYTF.

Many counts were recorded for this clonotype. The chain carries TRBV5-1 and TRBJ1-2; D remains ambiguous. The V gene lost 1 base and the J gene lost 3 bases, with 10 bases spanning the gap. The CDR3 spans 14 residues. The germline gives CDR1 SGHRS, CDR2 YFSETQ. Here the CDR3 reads CASSLSGDYYGYTF. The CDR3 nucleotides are TGCGCCAGCAGCTTGAGTGGTGATTACTATGGCTACACCTTC.

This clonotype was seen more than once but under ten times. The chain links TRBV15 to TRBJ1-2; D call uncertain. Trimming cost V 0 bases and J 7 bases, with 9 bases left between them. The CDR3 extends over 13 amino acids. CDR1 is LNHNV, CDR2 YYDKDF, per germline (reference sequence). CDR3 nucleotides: TGTGCCACCAGCAGAGATGCGAAGGGTGGCTACACCTTC. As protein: CATSRDAKGGYTF.

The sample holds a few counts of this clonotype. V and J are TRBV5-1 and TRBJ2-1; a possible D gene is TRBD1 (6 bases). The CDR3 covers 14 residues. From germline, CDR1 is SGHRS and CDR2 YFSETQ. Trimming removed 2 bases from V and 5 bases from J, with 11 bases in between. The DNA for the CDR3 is TGCGCCAGCAGCTTCGGGACAAACAACAATGAGCAGTTCTTC. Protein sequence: CASSFGTNNNEQFF.

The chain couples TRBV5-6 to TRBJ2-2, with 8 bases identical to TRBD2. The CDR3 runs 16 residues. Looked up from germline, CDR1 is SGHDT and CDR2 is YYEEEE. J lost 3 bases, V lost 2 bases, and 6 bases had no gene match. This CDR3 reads CASSFGTSGYTGELFF. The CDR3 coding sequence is TGTGCCAGCAGCTTCGGAACTAGCGGTTACACCGGGGAGCTGTTTTTT. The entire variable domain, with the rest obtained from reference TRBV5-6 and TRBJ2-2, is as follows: DAGVTQSPTHLIKTRGQQVTLRCSPKSGHDTVSWYQQALGQGPQFIFQYYEEEERQRGNFPDRFSGHQFPNYSSELNVNALLLGDSALYLCASSFGTSGYTGELFFGEGSRLTVL.